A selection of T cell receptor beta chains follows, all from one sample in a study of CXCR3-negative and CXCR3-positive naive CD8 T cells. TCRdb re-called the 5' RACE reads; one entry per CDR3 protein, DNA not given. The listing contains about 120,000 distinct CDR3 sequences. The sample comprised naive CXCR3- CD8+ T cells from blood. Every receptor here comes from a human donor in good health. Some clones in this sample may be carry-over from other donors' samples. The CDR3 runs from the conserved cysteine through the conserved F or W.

CDR3 protein: CSVVLLDNSDQPQHF
V gene: TRBV29-1
J gene: TRBJ1-5

CDR3 protein: CASSQVMDVQQETQYF
V gene: TRBV3-1
J gene: TRBJ2-5

CDR3 protein: CASSLDVAGVGTDTQYF
V gene: TRBV7-8
J gene: TRBJ2-3

CDR3 protein: CASSQVNTEAFF
V gene: TRBV4-1
J gene: TRBJ1-1

CDR3 protein: CASNTGNSSYNEQFF
V gene: TRBV27
J gene: TRBJ2-1

CDR3 protein: CASSLDGSNQPQHF
V gene: TRBV7-9
J gene: TRBJ1-5

CDR3 protein: CASSSDPDGLYEQYF
V gene: TRBV7-6
J gene: TRBJ2-7

CDR3 protein: CASIDRGVDTQYF
V gene: TRBV28
J gene: TRBJ2-3

CDR3 protein: CASRRRPGQGRLAEGNEQFF
V gene: TRBV7-8
J gene: TRBJ2-1

CDR3 protein: CASSLDIFSEQYF
V gene: TRBV7-7
J gene: TRBJ2-7

CDR3 protein: CASSQGDRSTEAFF
V gene: TRBV14
J gene: TRBJ1-1

CDR3 protein: CSADRTTESFYNSPLHF
V gene: TRBV20-1
J gene: TRBJ1-6

CDR3 protein: CSVASFGGGAEAFF
V gene: TRBV29-1
J gene: TRBJ1-1